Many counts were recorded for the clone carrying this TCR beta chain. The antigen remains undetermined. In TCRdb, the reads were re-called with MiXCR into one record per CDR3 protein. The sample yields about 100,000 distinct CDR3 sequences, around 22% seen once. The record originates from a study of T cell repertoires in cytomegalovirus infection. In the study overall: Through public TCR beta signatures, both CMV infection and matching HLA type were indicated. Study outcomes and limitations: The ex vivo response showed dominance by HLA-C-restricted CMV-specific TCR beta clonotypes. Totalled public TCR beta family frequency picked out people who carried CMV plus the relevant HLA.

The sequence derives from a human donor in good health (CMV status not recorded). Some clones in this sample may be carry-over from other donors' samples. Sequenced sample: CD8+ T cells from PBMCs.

Written as DNA, the CDR3 is TGCAGTGCCGTTCGTTTAGCGGGAGGGGTACGAAATGAGCAGTTCTTC. It translates to CSAVRLAGGVRNEQFF. The chain carries TRBV20-1 and TRBJ2-1; 11 positions agree with TRBD2. CDR3 length: 16 residues. Germline CDR1 reads DFQATT; CDR2 reads SNEGSKA (reference sequence). V was pared by 6 bases and J by 7 bases, with 14 bases of the junction left unmatched.